The entry below gives a single T cell receptor (beta chain) sequence along with its context. This CDR3 is 14 amino acids long. The ends were cut back, 6 bases at V and 3 bases at J, with 13 bases in the middle. With a J-beta primer mix and a sample-barcoded 5' primer, a second PCR ran 7 to 11 cycles. In TCRdb, the 5' RACE reads were re-called with MiXCR into one record per CDR3 protein. The table has approximately 1,000,000 distinct CDR3 sequences, 40% to 45% seen once. The data derive from a study of blood T cells in healthy people across ages. The clonotype was recovered from a woman in her sixties or seventies in good health. What was sequenced was blood. V and J are TRBV12-3 or TRBV12-4 and TRBJ2-3; perhaps TRBD2 as D (6 bases). The CDR3 spells CASSDWEVTDTQYF. DNA for the CDR3: TGTGCCAGCAGCGATTGGGAGGTGACAGATACGCAGTATTTT.